This record concerns one TCR beta chain sequence. This sample is drawn from a study of CD8 T cells in ankylosing spondylitis. TCRdb ran MiXCR on the 5' RACE reads and lists one entry per CDR3 protein. The table shows 200,000 to 250,000 distinct CDR3 sequences, with roughly a tenth occurring only once. V dropped 3 bases and J dropped 0 bases, with 19 bases sitting between them. In germline, CDR1 is SGHDT, CDR2 YYEEEE. The CDR3 has 17 residues. This clonotype was obtained from a male donor with ankylosing spondylitis or in good health (not recorded which). Sequenced input: blood, either unsorted or a sorted T cell fraction (not recorded which). The rearrangement links TRBV5-6 to TRBJ2-7, with D possibly TRBD1 on 6 matching bases. The CDR3 DNA reads TGTGCCAGCAGCTCCCTAAACAGGGAGCCTCTCTCCTACGAGCAGTACTTC. Its protein product is CASSSLNREPLSYEQYF.